This T cell receptor beta chain was identified during a study of cytomegalovirus exposure and HLA in healthy donors. Study-wide findings and caveats: High sensitivity and specificity were reportedly achieved when the classifier diagnosed cytomegalovirus status. Most observed TCR sequences were rare, whereas some public TCRs were detected in many donors. The TCR clusters that emerged in the first cohort tended, a later analysis found, to co-occur in the 120 or so validation repertoires. A few of the chains that were CMV-associated were confirmed in vitro to be specific for CMV antigens.

Assay: immunoSEQ multiplex PCR; the TCRdb copy retains only in-frame clones and omits some. The sample holds 180,000 or so clones, 80% to 90% seen once. About this clone itself: Its antigen is not identified.

V lost 4 bases to trimming and J lost 5 bases, with 6 bases between them. Germline CDR1 and CDR2: DFQATT and SNEGSKA (reference sequence). The CDR3 has 10 amino acids. This receptor was taken from a woman aged 25 to 45 in good health and CMV-seronegative. Sample: PBMCs. This sequence joins TRBV20-1 and TRBJ2-7, with D possibly TRBD2 on 5 matching bases. Here the CDR3 reads CSANGNEQYF. The CDR3, as DNA: TGCAGTGCTAACGGGAACGAGCAGTACTTC.